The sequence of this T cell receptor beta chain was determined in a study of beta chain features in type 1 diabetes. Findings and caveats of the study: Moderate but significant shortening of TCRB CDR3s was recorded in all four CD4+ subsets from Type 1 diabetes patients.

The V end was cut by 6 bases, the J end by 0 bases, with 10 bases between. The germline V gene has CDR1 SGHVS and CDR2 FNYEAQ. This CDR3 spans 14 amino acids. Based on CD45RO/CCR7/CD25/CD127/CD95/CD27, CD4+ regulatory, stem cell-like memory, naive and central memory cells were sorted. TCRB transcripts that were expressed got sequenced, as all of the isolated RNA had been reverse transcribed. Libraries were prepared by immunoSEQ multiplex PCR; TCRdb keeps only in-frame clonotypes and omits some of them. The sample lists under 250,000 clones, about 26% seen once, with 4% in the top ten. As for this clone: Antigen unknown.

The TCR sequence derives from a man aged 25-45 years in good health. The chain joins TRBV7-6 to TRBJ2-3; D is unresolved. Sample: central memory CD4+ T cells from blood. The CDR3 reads CASSGGRSTDTQYF. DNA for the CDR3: TGTGCCAGCAGTGGTGGACGCAGCACAGATACGCAGTATTTT. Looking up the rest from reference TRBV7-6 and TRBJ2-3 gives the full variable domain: GAGVSQSPRYKVTKRGQDVALRCDPISGHVSLYWYRQALGQGPEFLTYFNYEAQQDKSGLPNDRFSAERPEGSISTLTIQRTEQRDSAMYRCASSGGRSTDTQYFGPGTRLTVL.